This entry concerns a single T cell receptor (beta chain). Its antigen is not identified. This entry comes from a study of T-cell memory formation after mild COVID-19. Study-level findings and limits: Within pre-infection memory, some responding clones were found, suggesting cross-reactive memory joined. Confirmation was lacking for SARS-CoV-2 specificity of second-wave clones that peaked on day 37.

V was clipped by 4 bases and J by 10 bases, with 15 bases between them. The CDR3 length is 12 residues. Per germline, CDR1 SQVTM and CDR2 ANQGSEA. 5'RACE with constant-segment primers yielded barcoded, UMI-tagged TCR alpha and TCR beta cDNA libraries. Using its own MiXCR run on the 5' RACE reads, TCRdb lists one record per CDR3 protein. Of approximately 500,000 distinct CDR3 sequences in the sample, roughly 25% were seen once. The clonotype comes from an adult woman who had mild COVID-19 (a few samples of this study predate the infection). Cell type and time point are not known. This chain connects TRBV29-1 to TRBJ2-3; D unresolved. The specimen sequenced was PBMCs or a T cell subset sorted from them (not recorded which). The CDR3 DNA is TGCAGCGTTGGACACGAGGTCGGCTCGCAGTATTTT. Translated, it gives CSVGHEVGSQYF.